A selection of T cell receptor beta chains follows, all from one sample in a study of shared clonotypes between healthy human individuals. Sequencing was performed with immunoSEQ multiplex PCR; in TCRdb, only in-frame clones are kept and a portion is missing. The sample includes more than 2 million clones, 85% to 95% of them seen just once. The specimen sequenced was naive CD8+ T cells from PBMCs. The receptors here all came from a man between 18 and 35 years old in good health. Some clones in this sample may be carry-over from other donors' samples. Both conserved end residues are part of each CDR3.

J gene,V gene,CDR3 protein
TRBJ2-7,TRBV7-3,CASSLTSPSGYPYEQYF
TRBJ2-5,TRBV13,CASSPSGRGETQYF
TRBJ2-7,TRBV19,CASSIGGAGVHEQYF
TRBJ1-1,TRBV19,CASSRTGRTEAFF
TRBJ1-1,TRBV11-2,CASSSMVGGSTEAFF
TRBJ2-7,TRBV6-6,CASSYWWGQSYEQYF
TRBJ2-1,TRBV9,CASSPPLGTYGEQFF
TRBJ2-3,TRBV4-1,CASSQPPRTSGSTDTQYF
TRBJ2-2,TRBV27,CASSITNTGELFF
TRBJ2-1,TRBV29-1,CSVMPGQVLNEQFF
TRBJ2-7,TRBV29-1,CSVDQGGNYEQYF
TRBJ1-1,TRBV2,CASSEAGGRGNTEAFF
TRBJ1-5,TRBV20-1,CSAGSVRPQHF
TRBJ2-5,TRBV19,CASSAGAAARETQYF
TRBJ2-7,TRBV6-6,CASSYSGSKYEQYF
TRBJ2-5,TRBV9,CASSATSRGTQETQYF
TRBJ1-5,TRBV30,CAWSMEGGQPQHF
TRBJ1-5,TRBV6-4,CASSPRGEVGQPQHF
TRBJ2-3,TRBV30,CAWSVGLAADTQYF
TRBJ2-1,TRBV27,CASSRGGNEQFF
TRBJ2-7,TRBV13,CASSPGSGVRYEQYF
TRBJ2-7,TRBV7-6,CASSLETGSYEQYF
TRBJ2-1,TRBV29-1,CSVARNEQFF
TRBJ1-1,TRBV9,CASSGGTEAFF
TRBJ2-1,TRBV28,CAARDRGQRGQFF
TRBJ1-4,TRBV4-2,CASSQASTGANEKLFF
TRBJ2-7,TRBV10-1,CASKGPEGNFYEQYF